This T cell receptor (beta chain) is from a study of cytomegalovirus exposure and HLA in healthy donors (TCRdb year 2017). At the level of the whole study: An earlier analysis of about 560 of the donors reported around 280 Gb of sequence data and 95 million to 130 million unique TCR beta sequences obtained from about 170 million T cells. Around 300 gigabases of sequencing data and 70 million to 100 million unique TCR sequences were included in an early release covering around 650 HLA-typed donors. Among the roughly 400 genotyped donors, more than 70% belonged to the genetic ancestry cluster associated with self-reported Caucasian donors. The study was designed to test whether signatures of past pathogen exposure could be identified by cataloging public T cell receptors. The study profiled the T cell repertoires of hundreds of subjects by immunosequencing and related them to cytomegalovirus serostatus. Besides the first cohort of 550 to 750 subjects, a separate validation cohort made up of 95 to 150 different subjects was used. To predict cytomegalovirus infection status, the study combined high-throughput TCR immunosequencing, statistical association of individual TCRs with disease status, and machine learning. A later analysis re-examined previously published TCR beta repertoires from hundreds of donors and added high-resolution HLA genotyping to investigate patterns of TCR occurrence. In the later analysis, no new phenotypic data were used to find candidate immune exposures; instead, reliance was placed on TCR beta sequences and their occurrence across donors. In an earlier analysis of 500 to 650 of the donors, high-throughput TCR beta sequencing was used to judge whether each TCR beta V gene segment behaved as functional or pseudogenic. Donor age, sex, ethnicity and CMV serostatus were compiled alongside the repertoire data. Genome-wide SNP genotypes for about 60% of the roughly 700 donors were used in a later genetic analysis, which treated that subset as a discovery cohort. All discovery cohort repertoires had been generated using a single sequencing platform. HLA typing included class I and class II loci at four-digit resolution. The number of donors typed differed by locus, with about 629-640 for A, B, C, DRB1 and DQB1, roughly 520 for DQA1, under 610 for DPA1, and 400 to 490 for DPB1. Roughly five DR-DQ haplotypes were handled as single units for association and clustering because linkage in the cohort was strong. On average, around 240,000 unique TCR beta nucleotide sequences were sequenced per donor among 398 genotyped donors of the cohort, with roughly 18% of those sequences being non-productive. The study at large found these results: Compared with the 666-donor mean, donors in an Asian-associated ancestry cluster had fewer N-insertions in productive TCRs, according to a later genetic analysis. HLA typing was unavailable for some donors at each locus, so association tests used only the typed subset. A later genetic analysis associated a missense DCLRE1C variant with V-gene and J-gene trimming of TCR beta chains, and an independent cohort replicated the association. In this cohort, only TCR beta chains were sequenced, and detectable features were limited by the absence of alpha or paired-chain data. Seventeen rarely observed V segments, including chromosome 9 orphons, were excluded from the earlier analysis of just under 600 of the donors because counts were too low. The classifier was reported to diagnose cytomegalovirus status with high specificity and sensitivity in both the original and validation cohorts. In vitro tests confirmed that three of the cytomegalovirus-associated TCR beta chains recognize cytomegalovirus antigens. Linkage disequilibrium might explain the correlated functional status among segregating V segments, but an unknown experimental factor could not be excluded. A group of highly shared sequence variants was considered likely to be a technical artifact of the sequencing pipeline. A total of 150 or so TCR beta chains were listed by the study as associated with cytomegalovirus. A later analysis found that HLA-associated TCR beta chains were more clonally expanded and had lower generation probabilities than equally common non-associated chains. Most TCR sequences were seen in very few donors, while some public TCRs were found in many individuals. Presence/absence analyses assumed roughly uniform sequencing depth across donors, an assumption that may not hold. CMV serostatus was the only immune exposure information available for the cohort. A later analysis found that most CMV-associated TCR beta chains appeared HLA-restricted, with HLA associations seemingly driven largely by CMV exposure. Assigning TCR associations to individual alleles was difficult when HLA alleles, especially DR and DQ, strongly co-occurred. Broadly in line with IMGT annotations, most TCR beta V segments showed up in productive rearrangements about 87% or about 30% of the time in an earlier analysis of 450 to 750 of the donors. The authors suggested that the approach could potentially be extended to other disease states and immunological phenotypes. Some IMGT-functional V segments, including TRBV6-2 and TRBV6-3, could not be told apart with the 87-base-pair reads, so those segments were excluded. A further reported finding was that TCR beta sequences accurately predicted the HLA-A and HLA-B alleles for most subjects in the first cohort. Several of the top co-occurrence clusters appeared to be linked to parvovirus B19, influenza, CMV and Epstein-Barr virus, according to a later analysis. In a later analysis, the rate of TCR association differed among HLA loci, with DRB1 alleles having the most associated TCRs and HLA-C alleles having the fewest. A later analysis associated 15,000 to 20,000 TCR beta sequences with specific HLA alleles at a false discovery rate of 0.05.

The cohort was made up of 500 to 850 healthy bone marrow donors. At the time of sampling, all cohort members were nominally healthy, though unrecorded immune exposures were likely present. The donor tested CMV seropositive and was one of the 289 seropositive cohort members. Each donor provided a peripheral blood sample, and peripheral blood mononuclear cells were used for TCR beta sequencing. Genomic DNA extraction from the blood cell samples was performed with the Qiagen DNeasy Blood Extraction Kit. As for this clone: Its antigen remains unidentified. No much larger clonotype is one base removed from it; base qualities were not supplied.

From the germline V gene (reference sequence), CDR1 is SEHNR and CDR2 is FQNEAQ. At the junction V is shortened by 0 bases and J by 5 bases, with 13 bases in between. Taken from cysteine to phenylalanine, the CDR3 has 15 residues. Only the CDR3 part of the read is kept: 45 bases, read in frame from the first base. Receptor amplification or capture employed the immunoSEQ multiplex PCR assay. For the multiplex PCR, a mixture combining 60 forward primers for TCR Vbeta segments and 13 reverse primers for TCR Jbeta segments was used. The CDR3 region of rearranged TCR beta genes was amplified from genomic DNA with a multiplex PCR assay. Amplified TCR beta libraries were sequenced as 87-base-pair reads on the Illumina HiSeq System. In the authors' own workflow: Across the 670 or so repertoires, a later analysis counted tens of millions of unique TCR beta chains, 9 million to 14 million of which were shared by at least two donors. Raw reads were error-corrected and collapsed into unique sequences with a nearest-neighbor algorithm that merged closely related sequences to remove PCR and sequencing errors. Alignment of CDR3 sequences to IMGT reference sequences was used to assign V, D and J gene segments. For a sequence to be retained, a match of at least six nucleotides was required to both a V gene segment and a J gene segment. A rearrangement was called productive if the CDR3 had no stop codons and remained in frame with V and J, and every other rearrangement was called non-productive. CDR3 was defined by IMGT convention, running from the second conserved V-encoded cysteine to the conserved J-encoded phenylalanine. The earlier analysis of a few hundred of the donors excluded any sequence lacking an unambiguous match to a single V gene segment. An earlier analysis of approximately 590 of the donors called V segments functional above 56.7% productive rearrangements and segregating when the between-donor standard deviation exceeded 5%. A statistical classification framework was built for diagnosing cytomegalovirus status from the catalog of TCR beta chain sequences. In a later analysis, TCR nucleotide sequences were compared against IMGT/GENE-DB human TR gene sequences so that V and J genes could be assigned. Using the TCRdist pipeline, a later analysis assigned CDR3 sequences along with most-parsimonious VDJ recombination scenarios. In a later analysis, each TCR beta chain was defined by its CDR3 amino acid sequence together with its V-gene family, and reads lacking a unique V-gene family were excluded. In a later analysis, fewer than 600 highly shared, low-generation-probability nucleotide sequences were removed to address suspected cross-contamination and a sequencing artifact. A later analysis calculated a clonal expansion index for each public chain from normalized within-repertoire ranks of inferred template counts. In a later analysis, generation probabilities were computed with a VDJ recombination model fitted to out-of-frame rearrangements, and the resulting probabilities were checked against IGoR. Hypergeometric tests were used in a later analysis to score TCR-TCR, TCR-HLA and TCR-CMV co-occurrence, with a repertoire-size bias correction applied to the TCR pairs. False discovery rates were estimated in a later analysis by permuting HLA or CMV assignments 20 times. In a later analysis, co-occurring TCRs were grouped using DBSCAN, with TCRdist sequence similarity added in when clustering inside HLA-allele-positive subsets. Repertoires with fewer than 30,000 or more than 120,000 public chains were left out of co-occurrence clustering, as were a handful of repertoires with anomalous nucleotide sharing. Entries here come from immuneACCESS through TCRdb and include only in-frame sequences with V and J called. Some clones fail to appear in such tables; in the studies checked, an unresolved V gene covers under half of the shortfall, and the cause of the remainder is unknown. From that table come the V and J calls and clone size; the DNA was used to work out D and trimming. Across this sample there are about 110,000 clones, with 74% seen only once. The ten largest clones add up to around 5% of the sample.

The sequencing input was PBMCs. The rearrangement combines TRBV7-9 with TRBJ2-5; TRBD1 could be the D gene, as 5 bases match. The origin of this receptor is a man between 25 and 39 years old in good health and CMV-seropositive. CDR3 loop: CASSLAVRARETQYF. DNA sequence: TGTGCCAGCAGCTTAGCGGTCAGGGCGAGGGAGACCCAGTACTTC.